Each of the 5 T cell receptor beta chains below was sequenced from the same sample in a study of T cells in Graves' hyperthyroidism and ophthalmopathy. Amplification of TCR beta CDR3 regions used RNA as the template. TCR CDR3 regions were first amplified by RT-PCR with HTBI primers. In TCRdb, the multiplex PCR reads were re-called with MiXCR into one record per CDR3 protein. This table has hundreds of thousands of distinct CDR3 sequences, roughly 15% appearing once. The sequenced sample consisted of blood. These receptors were obtained from a woman in her 40s with Graves' ophthalmopathy.

This clonotype was observed many times. In nucleotides, the CDR3 is TGTGCCAGCAGTTCGACAGCCTACGAGCAGTACTTC. This encodes CASSSTAYEQYF. The chain uses TRBV28 and TRBJ2-7, with D perhaps TRBD1 (5 bases). Looked up from germline, CDR1 is MDHEN and CDR2 is SYDVKM. V lost 4 bases and J 2 bases, leaving 6 bases between the germline ends. CDR3 length: 12 residues.

This clonotype was detected many times. The rearrangement uses TRBV28 and TRBJ1-5, with D possibly TRBD1 on 5 matching bases. The germline V and J ends were trimmed by 2 bases and 8 bases, with 16 bases remaining between them. The V gene's germline CDR1 is MDHEN and CDR2 SYDVKM. The CDR3 has 15 residues. CDR3: CASSLGQGRAKPQHF. CDR3 sequence (DNA): TGTGCCAGCAGTTTAGGTCAGGGTAGAGCTAAGCCCCAGCATTTT.

This chain uses TRBV7-2 with TRBJ2-3; the D is unclear. The CDR3 runs to 13 residues. Germline V CDR1 and CDR2: SGHTA, FQGNSA. V was pared by 3 bases and J by 2 bases, with 6 bases between. The CDR3 sequence: CASSFPHTDTQYF. The CDR3 DNA follows: TGTGCCAGCAGCTTTCCCCACACAGATACGCAGTATTTT.

This clonotype was found many times. The CDR3 DNA follows: TGTGCCAGCAGCTCAGCGGCCCAAGAGACCCAGTACTTC. Protein sequence: CASSSAAQETQYF. This rearrangement joins TRBV13 to TRBJ2-5; maybe TRBD2 (5 bases). This CDR3 has 13 residues. V was clipped by 4 bases and J by 1 base, with 7 bases between them. Per germline, CDR1 PRHDT and CDR2 FYEKMQ (reference sequence).

V and J are TRBV7-9 and TRBJ2-7, with TRBD1 matching over 10 bases. In germline, CDR1 is SEHNR, CDR2 FQNEAQ (reference sequence). This CDR3 spans 15 amino acids. V was pared by 5 bases and J by 3 bases, with 7 bases of the junction left unmatched. The CDR3 DNA reads TGTGCCAGCAGCCCTGGACAGGGGGGCCGCTACGAGCAGTACTTC. Protein product: CASSPGQGGRYEQYF.